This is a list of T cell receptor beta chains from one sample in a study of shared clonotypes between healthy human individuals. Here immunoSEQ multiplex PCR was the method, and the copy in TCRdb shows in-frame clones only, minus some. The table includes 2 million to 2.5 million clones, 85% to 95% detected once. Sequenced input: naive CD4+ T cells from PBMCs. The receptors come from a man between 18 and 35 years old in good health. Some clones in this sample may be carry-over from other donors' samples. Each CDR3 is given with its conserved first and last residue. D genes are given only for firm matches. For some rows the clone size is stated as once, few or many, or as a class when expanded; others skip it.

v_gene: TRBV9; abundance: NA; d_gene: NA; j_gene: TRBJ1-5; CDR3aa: CASSPQGGNQPQHF; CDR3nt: TGTGCCAGCAGCCCACAGGGTGGCAATCAGCCCCAGCATTTT
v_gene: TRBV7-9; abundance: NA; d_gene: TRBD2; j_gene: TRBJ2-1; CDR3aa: CASSPPAREGVEQFF; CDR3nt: TGTGCCAGCAGCCCCCCGGCTCGGGAGGGGGTTGAGCAGTTCTTC
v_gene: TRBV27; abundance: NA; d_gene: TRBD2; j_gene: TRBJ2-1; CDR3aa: CASSLIWTSGINEQFF; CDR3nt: TGTGCCAGCAGTTTAATATGGACTAGCGGGATCAATGAGCAGTTCTTC
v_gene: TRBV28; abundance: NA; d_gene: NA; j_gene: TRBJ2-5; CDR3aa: CASTHMGGLETQYF; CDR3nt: TGTGCCAGCACCCATATGGGGGGGCTGGAGACCCAGTACTTC
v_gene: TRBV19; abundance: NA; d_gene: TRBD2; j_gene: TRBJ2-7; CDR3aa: CASSIERGGSYEQYF; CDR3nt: TGTGCCAGTAGTATTGAGCGGGGGGGCTCCTACGAGCAGTACTTC
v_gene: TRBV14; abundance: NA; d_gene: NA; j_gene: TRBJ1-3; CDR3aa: CASSFSLGNTIYF; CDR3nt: TGTGCCAGCAGCTTCTCCCTTGGAAACACCATATATTTT
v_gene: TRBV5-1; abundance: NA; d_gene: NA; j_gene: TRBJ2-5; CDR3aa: CASSERLETQYF; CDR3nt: TGCGCCAGCAGCGAACGGTTAGAGACCCAGTACTTC
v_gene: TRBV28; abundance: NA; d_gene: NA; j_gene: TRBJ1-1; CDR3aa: CASSLHRAGRAEAFF; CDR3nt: TGTGCCAGCAGTCTCCACAGGGCGGGTCGGGCTGAAGCTTTCTTT
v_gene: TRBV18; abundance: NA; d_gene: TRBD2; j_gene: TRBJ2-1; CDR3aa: CASSPGLAYNEQFF; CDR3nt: TGTGCCAGCTCACCGGGACTAGCGTACAATGAGCAGTTCTTC
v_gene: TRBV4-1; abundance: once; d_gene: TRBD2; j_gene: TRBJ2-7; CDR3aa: CASSQLHGTSGSYEQYF; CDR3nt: TGCGCCAGCAGCCAGCTACACGGGACTAGCGGCTCCTACGAGCAGTACTTC
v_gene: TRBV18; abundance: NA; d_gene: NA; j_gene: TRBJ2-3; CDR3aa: CASSPKGRGGTDTQYF; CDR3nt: TGTGCCAGCTCACCAAAAGGACGAGGAGGCACAGATACGCAGTATTTT
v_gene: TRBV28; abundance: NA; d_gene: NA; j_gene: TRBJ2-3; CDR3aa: CASSLSDYAPVAQYF; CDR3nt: TGTGCCAGCAGTTTATCCGACTATGCCCCGGTAGCACAGTATTTT
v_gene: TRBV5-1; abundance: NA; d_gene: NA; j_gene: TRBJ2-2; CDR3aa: CASSLEGGMNTGELFF; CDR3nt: TGCGCCAGCAGCTTGGAGGGCGGGATGAACACCGGGGAGCTGTTTTTT
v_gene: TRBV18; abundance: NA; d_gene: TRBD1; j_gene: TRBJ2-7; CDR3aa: CASSPTGTGSYEQYF; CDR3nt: TGTGCCAGCTCACCAACTGGGACAGGGTCCTACGAGCAGTACTTC
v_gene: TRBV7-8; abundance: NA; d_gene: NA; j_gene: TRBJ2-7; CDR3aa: CASSLNRAYEQYF; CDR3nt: TGTGCCAGCAGCTTGAACAGGGCTTACGAGCAGTACTTC
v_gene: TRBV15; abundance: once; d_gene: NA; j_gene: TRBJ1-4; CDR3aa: CATSRGRQATNEKLFF; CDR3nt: TGTGCCACCAGCAGAGGAAGACAGGCGACTAATGAAAAACTGTTTTTT
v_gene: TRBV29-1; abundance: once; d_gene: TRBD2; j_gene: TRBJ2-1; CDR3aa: CSVAVREDSYNEQFF; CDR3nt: TGCAGCGTTGCCGTGCGGGAGGATTCCTACAATGAGCAGTTCTTC